This TCR beta chain was sequenced in a study of technical replicates of blood from a few donors. Profiled with immunoSEQ multiplex PCR; TCRdb holds only in-frame clones, not every one. The repertoire holds 70,000 to 95,000 clones, with roughly 94% as singletons. V was trimmed by 0 bases and J by 4 bases, leaving 8 bases between them. The CDR3 totals 15 residues. The germline CDR1 and CDR2 sequences are SGDLS and YYNGEE. The specimen sequenced was T cells isolated from PBMCs. The genes are TRBV9 and TRBJ2-6; a weak D match, TRBD2 (5 bases). The source is a human donor in good health. CDR3 coding DNA: TGTGCCAGCAGCGTAGTTGGGAGAGGGGCCAACGTCCTGACTTTC. Translating gives CASSVVGRGANVLTF. The full variable domain, in which reference TRBV9 and TRBJ2-6 provide the parts outside the CDR3, is DSGVTQTPKHLITATGQRVTLRCSPRSGDLSVYWYQQSLDQGLQFLIQYYNGEERAKGNILERFSAQQFPDLHSELNLSSLELGDSALYFCASSVVGRGANVLTFGAGSRLTVL.